This T cell receptor beta chain derives from a study of T cells after yellow fever vaccination. Study summary: Fractions low in cell number were prepared with SMART-Seq v4 Ultra Low Input.

TCRdb re-analysed the 5' RACE reads in MiXCR, keeping a single row per CDR3 protein. In the table there are approximately 150,000 distinct CDR3 sequences, about 6% of which are singletons. This clonotype came up many times. Its antigen is still unknown. Study-level points and caveats: Subsequent to the booster, the majority of primary-vaccination clones reappeared (96% CD4, around 85% CD8).

Germline V gene data show CDR1 as LGHNA and CDR2 as YNFKEQ. CDR3 length: 15 residues. V lost 4 bases and J lost 6, with 15 bases in between. The sequencing used CD4+ T cells sorted from PBMCs, collected on the day of the first yellow fever vaccination. The TCR comes from a man between 18 and 29 years old who received the YFV17D yellow fever vaccine. The chain combines TRBV4-2 with TRBJ2-2, with D possibly being TRBD1 (6 bases). CDR3 residues: CASSPYKDSPGELFF. The DNA of the CDR3 is TGTGCCAGCAGCCCCTACAAGGACAGTCCCGGGGAGCTGTTTTTT.